This T cell receptor beta chain comes out of a study of shared clonotypes between healthy human individuals. Investigators spread the genomic DNA of each subset evenly over several immunoSEQ plates. Template for every sorted-subset replicate PCR totaled 150 to 250 ng DNA, 30,000 to 35,000 T cell genomes. Sequenced by immunoSEQ multiplex PCR; TCRdb stores in-frame clones only, minus some. Of 1,500,000 or so clones listed, approximately 98.5% were seen once; the top ten hold roughly 0.35%. Study observations and caveats: Deeper or shallower sequencing was expected to change how clonotypes are shared among donors. Non-shared clonotypes had lower generation probabilities than clonotypes shared by all four sorted-subset donors.

The V and J ends lost 8 bases and 0 bases respectively, with 14 bases between them. The length of the CDR3 is 13 residues. CDR1 and CDR2 (germline): GTSNPN, SVGIG (reference sequence). Of note for this clone: What it binds is unknown.

The sequencing sample was made of naive CD4+ T cells sorted from blood. Specified subset: CD45RA+ positively selected. This rearrangement joins TRBV30 to TRBJ2-7; D is ambiguous. The origin of this receptor is a young man in good health. The CDR3 loop is CAQKPALSYEQYF. The CDR3 DNA sequence: TGTGCCCAGAAACCGGCCCTCTCCTACGAGCAGTACTTC. The full variable domain, in which reference TRBV30 and TRBJ2-7 provide the parts outside the CDR3, is SQTIHQWPATLVQPVGSPLSLECTVEGTSNPNLYWYRQAAGRGLQLLFYSVGIGQISSEVPQNLSASRPQDRQFILSSKKLLLSDSGFYLCAQKPALSYEQYFGPGTRLTVT.